This is a list of T cell receptor beta chains from one sample in a study of T cell repertoires in cytomegalovirus infection. TCRdb passed the reads through MiXCR, listing each CDR3 protein once. The repertoire holds around 100,000 distinct CDR3 sequences, approximately 15% seen once, with around 8.2% in the top ten. Sample: PBMCs. These receptors all come from a human donor in good health (CMV status not recorded). Some clones in this sample may be carry-over from other donors' samples. Both conserved end residues are part of each CDR3. Expanded clones are given a class, and other clones once, few, many or no size at all.

clone size: -
J gene: TRBJ2-3
V gene: TRBV29-1
CDR3 protein: CSVAPGLDMQYF

clone size: many
J gene: TRBJ1-3
V gene: TRBV7-2
CDR3 protein: CASSFRGLSGNTIYF

clone size: -
J gene: TRBJ2-4
V gene: TRBV20-1
CDR3 protein: CSAGVASKNIQYF

clone size: -
J gene: TRBJ2-7
V gene: TRBV20-1
CDR3 protein: CSARGREAGHYEQYF

clone size: few
J gene: TRBJ1-4
V gene: TRBV28
CDR3 protein: CAINTPGQLNEKLFF

clone size: -
J gene: TRBJ1-5
V gene: TRBV12-3/TRBV12-4
CDR3 protein: CASSLGRESYQPQHF

clone size: few
J gene: TRBJ2-1
V gene: TRBV5-1
CDR3 protein: CASSLAGLAGSEQFF

clone size: many
J gene: TRBJ1-2
V gene: TRBV7-2
CDR3 protein: CASSLGAGHYGYTF

clone size: -
J gene: TRBJ2-3
V gene: TRBV20-1
CDR3 protein: CSAIPYTDTQYF

clone size: many
J gene: TRBJ2-5
V gene: TRBV6-5
CDR3 protein: CASSSWTGVETQYF

clone size: many
J gene: TRBJ1-1
V gene: TRBV7-8
CDR3 protein: CASSLTPQGSTEAFF

clone size: -
J gene: TRBJ2-1
V gene: TRBV5-3
CDR3 protein: CASSEEQINEQFF

clone size: few
J gene: TRBJ1-1
V gene: TRBV7-9
CDR3 protein: CASSLVEGSSEAFF

clone size: -
J gene: TRBJ2-7
V gene: TRBV4-3
CDR3 protein: CASSQAGTTYEQYF

clone size: -
J gene: TRBJ1-5
V gene: TRBV7-2
CDR3 protein: CASSSLSHQPQHF

clone size: -
J gene: TRBJ2-1
V gene: TRBV5-7
CDR3 protein: CASSWVSLATEQFF

clone size: many
J gene: TRBJ2-7
V gene: TRBV11-1
CDR3 protein: CASSLRLQAPYEQYF

clone size: many
J gene: TRBJ2-3
V gene: TRBV7-9
CDR3 protein: CASSLDRHTQYF

clone size: few
J gene: TRBJ2-3
V gene: TRBV15
CDR3 protein: CATSRGGGGSTDTQYF

clone size: many
J gene: TRBJ2-2
V gene: TRBV12-3/TRBV12-4
CDR3 protein: CASSPGLDTGELFF

clone size: many
J gene: TRBJ2-3
V gene: TRBV4-1
CDR3 protein: CASSPRRLLAGESTDTQYF

clone size: many
J gene: TRBJ2-7
V gene: TRBV28
CDR3 protein: CASSPTDRSSYEQYF

clone size: -
J gene: TRBJ2-7
V gene: TRBV7-2
CDR3 protein: CACSFDRMRYEQYF

clone size: -
J gene: TRBJ1-1
V gene: TRBV5-4
CDR3 protein: CASSPPGQAIMNTEAFF

clone size: -
J gene: TRBJ1-1
V gene: TRBV20-1
CDR3 protein: CSATRVTEAFF

clone size: -
J gene: TRBJ2-1
V gene: TRBV20-1
CDR3 protein: CSARAGAWVNEQFF

clone size: -
J gene: TRBJ2-3
V gene: TRBV4-3
CDR3 protein: CASSQGPRTSTDTQYF

clone size: -
J gene: TRBJ2-3
V gene: TRBV2
CDR3 protein: CASSDSRGRGTQYF

clone size: many
J gene: TRBJ1-2
V gene: TRBV7-2
CDR3 protein: CASIPLDRELEGYTF

clone size: -
J gene: TRBJ2-6
V gene: TRBV28
CDR3 protein: CASYSGANVLTF

clone size: few
J gene: TRBJ2-7
V gene: TRBV7-9
CDR3 protein: CASSSRTGGIEQYF

clone size: many
J gene: TRBJ2-6
V gene: TRBV28
CDR3 protein: CASGSHSGANVLTF

clone size: -
J gene: TRBJ1-5
V gene: TRBV28
CDR3 protein: CASVSVPGNQPQHF